The 16 T cell receptor beta chains listed next were all sequenced from one sample in a study of CD8 T cells in Susac syndrome. With random hexamers, reverse transcription was performed on about 0.45 to 1 ug of RNA. TCRdb processed the immunoSEQ multiplex PCR reads anew with MiXCR; each CDR3 protein has one entry. The sample records around 170,000 distinct CDR3 sequences, approximately 94% being singletons. Source material: CD4+ T cells from PBMCs. Receptor source: a human donor with Susac syndrome.

CDR3 in DNA: TGTGCCAGCAGCCCGTTTGCCGTGGGGCAGTATTTT. Translation: CASSPFAVGQYF. The chain joins TRBV6-2 or TRBV6-3 to TRBJ2-3; the D is unclear. Germline V gene lookup returns CDR1 MNHEY and CDR2 SVGEGT. Trimming shortened V by 6 bases and J by 11 bases, and 15 bases separated the two germline ends. The CDR3 extends over 12 amino acids.

The V gene is TRBV20-1, the J gene TRBJ2-2; no reliable D call. Germline values: CDR1 DFQATT, CDR2 SNEGSKA (reference sequence). The CDR3 contains 13 residues. V shed 5 bases and J shed 0 bases, with 7 bases lying between them. The CDR3 region has the DNA TGCAGTGCTCCTAACACGAACACCGGGGAGCTGTTTTTT. This translates into CSAPNTNTGELFF.

The chain uses TRBV29-1 and TRBJ1-2; D gene unclear. Germline-derived CDR1 and CDR2 are SQVTM and ANQGSEA. Trimming removed 8 bases at V and 4 bases at J, with 11 bases between. CDR3 length: 11 residues. The CDR3 here is CSIAESYGYTF. CDR3 nucleotide sequence: TGCAGCATAGCGGAGAGCTATGGCTACACCTTC.

The V and J genes are TRBV29-1 and TRBJ2-1; D gene ambiguous. Germline CDR1 and CDR2: SQVTM and ANQGSEA. The CDR3 is 11 amino acids. V dropped 6 bases and J dropped 4 bases, with 7 bases sitting between them. CDR3 in amino acids: CSVNKYNEQFF. The CDR3 DNA sequence: TGCAGCGTAAACAAGTACAATGAGCAGTTCTTC.

The V call is TRBV20-1, the J call TRBJ1-2; TRBD1 is a possible D gene (6 bases). Trimming left V 0 bases short and J 3 bases short, with 20 bases between. From germline, CDR1 is DFQATT and CDR2 SNEGSKA (reference sequence). There are 17 residues in the CDR3. CDR3: CSAREAGEGGGYYGYTF. DNA of the CDR3: TGCAGTGCTAGAGAAGCCGGAGAGGGGGGCGGGTACTATGGCTACACCTTC.

V usage is TRBV3-1 and J usage is TRBJ1-5; D remains unclear. V gave up 3 bases and J gave up 6 bases, with 9 bases separating them. From germline, CDR1 is LGHDT and CDR2 YNNKEL (reference sequence). This CDR3 spans 13 amino acids. CDR3 nucleotide sequence: TGTGCCAGCAGCCATAGGGCGGGTCAGCCCCAGCATTTT. Amino acid sequence: CASSHRAGQPQHF.

The gene calls are TRBV6-5 and TRBJ1-5; no clear D. The CDR3 length is 14 residues. CDR1 is MNHEY, CDR2 SVGAGI, per germline. V lost 4 bases and J lost 4, with 11 bases in between. The DNA of the CDR3 is TGTGCCAGCAGTTCAGGTGGGGAAAATCAGCCCCAGCATTTT. Translating gives CASSSGGENQPQHF.

The rearrangement links TRBV18 to TRBJ2-7; D is unclear. The V gene's germline CDR1 is KGHSH and CDR2 LQKENI. With 6 bases removed from V and 3 bases from J, the gap between germline ends came to 9 bases. CDR3 size: 12 residues. The CDR3 loop is CASSPSIYEQYF. The CDR3 nucleotides read TGTGCCAGCTCTCCCTCCATCTACGAGCAGTACTTC.

The CDR3 DNA follows: TGCAGTGCTAGAGAGCTAGCGGGGACCAATGAGCAGTTCTTC. Translation: CSARELAGTNEQFF. The V and J genes are TRBV20-1 and TRBJ2-1; 9 nucleotides match TRBD2. CDR1 is DFQATT, CDR2 SNEGSKA, per germline (reference sequence). The CDR3 has 14 residues. Germline trimming cut 0 bases from V and 6 bases from J; bases unmatched to any gene: 3.

V and J are TRBV20-1 and TRBJ2-7; 7 positions agree with TRBD2. With 0 bases clipped from V and 0 bases from J, the junction kept 8 bases outside the gene matches. Germline V gene sequence: CDR1 DFQATT, CDR2 SNEGSKA (reference sequence). CDR3 length equals 16 residues. This chain's CDR3 is CSAREDRRGSSYEQYF. CDR3 nucleotide sequence: TGCAGTGCTAGAGAAGATAGGCGGGGGAGCTCCTACGAGCAGTACTTC.

The chain couples TRBV6-5 to TRBJ2-5; 9 bases fit TRBD2. There are 13 residues in the CDR3. The V segment lost 8 bases and the J segment 3 bases; nucleotides outside the gene matches: 4. Germline V gene data show CDR1 as MNHEY and CDR2 as SVGAGI. As DNA, the CDR3 is TGTGCCAGCCTCCCTAGCGGGGAAGAGACCCAGTACTTC. It translates to CASLPSGEETQYF.

This sequence joins TRBV2 and TRBJ2-7; D not resolved. The V end was cut by 0 bases, the J end by 7 bases, with 16 bases between. CDR1 and CDR2 (germline): SNHLY, FYNNEI. The CDR3 extends over 15 amino acids. CDR3 sequence: CASSEAQSPYGEQYF. CDR3 bases: TGTGCCAGCAGTGAAGCGCAATCCCCCTATGGGGAGCAGTACTTC.

The chain is built from TRBV3-1 and TRBJ2-1, with 9 positions matching TRBD2. Trimming cost V 3 bases and J 5 bases; bases outside gene matches: 5. Germline CDR1 is LGHDT and CDR2 is YNNKEL (reference sequence). The CDR3 covers 15 residues. Here the CDR3 DNA reads TGTGCCAGCAGCCAGCCGGGACTAGCAAACAATGAGCAGTTCTTC. It translates to CASSQPGLANNEQFF.

The V gene is TRBV7-3, the J gene TRBJ2-7; D might be TRBD1 (5 bases). Germline V gives CDR1 SGHTA, CDR2 FQGTGA. Between the trimmed V and J ends, which lost 5 bases and 6 bases, there was a span of 17 bases. CDR3 length: 14 amino acids. The CDR3 DNA follows: TGTGCCAGCAGCGGAGACGGCGTTAGGGGCGAGCAGTACTTC. Translated: CASSGDGVRGEQYF.

V is TRBV3-1 and J is TRBJ1-2, with D possibly being TRBD1 (6 bases). Looked up from germline, CDR1 is LGHDT and CDR2 is YNNKEL (reference sequence). Trimming left V 4 bases short and J 7 bases short, with 16 bases between. The CDR3 consists of 14 residues. The DNA of the CDR3 is TGTGCCAGCAGCCCCCCGGGACAATCGGGTGGCTACACCTTC. Its protein product is CASSPPGQSGGYTF.

V and J are TRBV11-1 and TRBJ2-3, with a weak D call TRBD2 (7 bases). CDR1 and CDR2 (germline): SGHAT, FQDESV (reference sequence). Trimming took off 3 bases at V and 6 bases at J, with 13 bases between the two ends. This CDR3 has 14 residues. CDR3 sequence (DNA): TGTGCCAGCAGCTTGATGGGGGGGCCTGATACGCAGTATTTT. Translated, it gives CASSLMGGPDTQYF.